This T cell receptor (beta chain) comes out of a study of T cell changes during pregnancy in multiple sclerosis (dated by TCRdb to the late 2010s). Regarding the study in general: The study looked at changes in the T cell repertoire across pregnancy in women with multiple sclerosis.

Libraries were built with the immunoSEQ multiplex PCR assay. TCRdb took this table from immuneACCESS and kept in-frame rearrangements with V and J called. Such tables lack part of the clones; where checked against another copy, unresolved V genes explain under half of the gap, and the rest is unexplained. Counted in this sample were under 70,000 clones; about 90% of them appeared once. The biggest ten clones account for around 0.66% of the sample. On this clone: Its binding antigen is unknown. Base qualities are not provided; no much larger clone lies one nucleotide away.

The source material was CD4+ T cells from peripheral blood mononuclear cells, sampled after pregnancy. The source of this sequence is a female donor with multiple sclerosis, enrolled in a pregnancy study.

The DNA sequence follows: TGCAGCGTTGAAATAGGGGTGGTTGGCTACACCTTC. Its protein reads: CSVEIGVVGYTF. The sequence links TRBV29-1 to TRBJ1-2, and possibly TRBD1, on 5 matching bases. V and J lose 2 bases and 7 bases, and a span of 11 bases separates them. The germline V gene yields SQVTM for CDR1 and ANQGSEA for CDR2. From its cysteine to its phenylalanine, the CDR3 spans 12 amino acids. Just the 36-base CDR3 DNA is kept, in frame starting at base 1.